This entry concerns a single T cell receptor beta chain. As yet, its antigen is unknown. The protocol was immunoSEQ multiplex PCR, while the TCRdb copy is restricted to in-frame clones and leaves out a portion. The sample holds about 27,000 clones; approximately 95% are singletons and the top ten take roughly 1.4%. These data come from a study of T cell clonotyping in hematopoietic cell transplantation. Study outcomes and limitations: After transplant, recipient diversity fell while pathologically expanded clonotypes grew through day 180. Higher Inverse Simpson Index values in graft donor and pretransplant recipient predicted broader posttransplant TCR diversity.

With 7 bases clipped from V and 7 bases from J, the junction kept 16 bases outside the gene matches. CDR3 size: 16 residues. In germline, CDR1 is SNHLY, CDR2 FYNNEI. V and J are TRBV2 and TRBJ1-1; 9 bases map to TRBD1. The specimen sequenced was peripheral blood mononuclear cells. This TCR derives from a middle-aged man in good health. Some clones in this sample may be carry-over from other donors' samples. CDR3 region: CASTLPRDRALGEAFF. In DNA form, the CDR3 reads TGTGCCAGCACCCTCCCCCGGGACAGGGCCTTAGGTGAAGCTTTCTTT.